The 5 T cell receptor beta chains listed next were all sequenced from one sample in a study of breast tumors, draining lymph nodes, adjacent tissues. TCRdb reprocessed the multiplex PCR reads with MiXCR, giving one entry per CDR3 protein. Of about 300,000 distinct CDR3 sequences in the sample, under 35% were seen once. Axillary draining lymph nodes of breast cancer patients supplied the node samples. Input material: axillary lymph node tissue. These receptor sequences come from a female donor with breast cancer. Some clones in this sample may be carry-over from other donors' samples.

This clonotype came up many times. The gene calls are TRBV19 and TRBJ2-6, with D perhaps matching TRBD1 or TRBD2 (6 bases each). Trimming removed 4 bases from V and 4 bases from J, with 14 bases in between. Looked up from germline, CDR1 is LNHDA and CDR2 is SQIVND (reference sequence). This CDR3 has 16 amino acids. The CDR3, as DNA: TGTGCCAGTAGTAACCGAGGGGGGCGAGGGGCCAACGTCCTGACTTTC. The encoded protein is CASSNRGGRGANVLTF. The whole variable domain, filled in from reference TRBV19 and TRBJ2-6, reads DGGITQSPKYLFRKEGQNVTLSCEQNLNHDAMYWYRQDPGQGLRLIYYSQIVNDFQKGDIAEGYSVSREKKESFPLTVTSAQKNPTAFYLCASSNRGGRGANVLTFGAGSRLTVL.

This clonotype was counted ten times or more. J is TRBJ1-5 and V is TRBV19; no reliable D call. The CDR3 consists of 15 residues. V was pared by 3 bases and J by 3 bases, with 12 bases between. In germline, CDR1 is LNHDA, CDR2 SQIVND (reference sequence). The CDR3 DNA follows: TGTGCCAGTAGTATGGAGCGTCAGATCAATCAGCCCCAGCATTTT. Amino acids: CASSMERQINQPQHF.

This clonotype has ten or more counts. The V gene is TRBV24-1, the J gene TRBJ2-3; 9 nucleotides match TRBD2. Germline values: CDR1 KGHDR, CDR2 SFDVKD. The CDR3 is 14 amino acids. The V gene end was trimmed by 5 bases and the J gene end by 3 bases; junction bases not matched to a gene: 2. The CDR3 DNA follows: TGTGCCACCAGTGGGGCGGGAGGGACAGATACGCAGTATTTT. Protein product: CATSGAGGTDTQYF.

This clonotype appeared a few times. This may come from a read error, since a much larger clone is one base off. V and J are TRBV14 and TRBJ2-1; TRBD2 matches at 9 bases. This CDR3 spans 14 amino acids. Germline V lookup: CDR1 SGHDN, CDR2 FVKESK. The CDR3 coding sequence is TGTGCCAGCAGCGGGACTAGCCAATACAATGAGCAGTCCTTC. Amino acid sequence: CASSGTSQYNEQSF.

This clonotype was recorded at least ten times. The chain has TRBV4-1 and TRBJ1-5, with D perhaps matching TRBD1 (5 bases). Germline CDR1 MGHRA, CDR2 YSYEKL. The CDR3 is 13 amino acids. Trimming pared 8 bases from V and 4 bases from J, leaving 12 bases between. CDR3 loop: CASAGWWNQPQHF. The CDR3 region has the DNA TGCGCCAGCGCAGGGTGGTGGAATCAGCCCCAGCATTTT.